Described below is a single TCR beta chain sequence and its context. Its antigen is currently unknown. The sample belongs to a study of lymphopenia after photon versus proton radiotherapy. General observations from the study: Oligoclonal CD8+ Temra expansion after nadir drove photon patients' diversity drop.

Libraries were prepared by immunoSEQ multiplex PCR; TCRdb keeps only in-frame clonotypes and omits some of them. The sample holds some 26,000 clones, 81% seen once. Germline CDR1 and CDR2: KGHSH and LQKENI. V shed 5 bases and J 8 bases; nucleotides not matched to a gene: 6. The CDR3 spans 13 residues. The V and J genes are TRBV18 and TRBJ1-2, with 9 positions matching TRBD1. The sample consisted of peripheral blood, taken from a patient treated with photon-based radiotherapy. The TCR was taken from a man aged 50-60 years with gastric cancer. In nucleotides, the CDR3 is TGTGCCAGCTCATCAGGGACAGGGCACGGCTACACCTTC. Translation: CASSSGTGHGYTF.